Each of the 18 T cell receptor beta chains below was sequenced from the same sample in a study of B cell selection in AIRE deficiency (dated by TCRdb to about 2019). Library preparation was by the immunoSEQ multiplex PCR assay. Not all clones reach the TCRdb copy of this immuneACCESS table, which keeps in-frame sequences only. Checked studies attribute under half of the gap to unresolved V genes and leave the rest unexplained. The sample table holds about 23,000 clones, of which 95% to 98% were seen once. The ten largest clones take up roughly 0.17% of the sample. Conventional CD4 T cells were sorted as CD4+CD127+ cells. Sequencing was done on a sample of conventional CD4+ T cells sorted from PBMCs. The receptors originated from a human donor with AIRE deficiency.

V and J are TRBV11-1 and TRBJ2-7; TRBD1 agrees at 7 bases. CDR1 and CDR2 (germline): SGHAT, FQDESV (reference sequence). The J segment lost 4 bases and the V segment lost 5 bases, leaving 14 bases of the junction unmatched. This CDR3 region has 16 residues. CDR3: CASSQGVMAGGYEQYF. CDR3 sequence (DNA): TGTGCCAGCAGCCAGGGGGTTATGGCAGGGGGTTACGAGCAGTACTTC.

The gene calls are TRBV27 and TRBJ1-2, with D uncertain. Germline CDR1 and CDR2: MNHEY and SMNVEV (reference sequence). This CDR3 is 10 amino acids long. Trimming took 3 bases from V and 5 from J, leaving 1 base between them. The CDR3 loop is CASSLYGYTF. CDR3 DNA: TGTGCCAGCAGTTTGTATGGCTACACCTTC.

The V and J genes are TRBV5-4 and TRBJ2-1, with TRBD2 matching over 10 bases. Germline V CDR1 and CDR2: SGHNT, YYREEE (reference sequence). The CDR3 has 16 residues. J lost 5 bases, V lost 1 base, and 6 bases had no gene match. The CDR3 nucleotides are TGTGCCAGCAGCTTGTACCTAGCGGGAGCCAACAATGAGCAGTTCTTC. It specifies CASSLYLAGANNEQFF.

The chain uses TRBV7-2 and TRBJ2-1, with D unclear. Trimming removed 8 bases at V and 3 bases at J, with 14 bases between. CDR1 is SGHTA, CDR2 FQGNSA, per germline. This CDR3 has 14 amino acids. The CDR3 protein is CASSVSPGYNEQFF. As DNA, the CDR3 is TGTGCCAGCTCAGTTTCTCCGGGCTACAATGAGCAGTTCTTC.

The V and J genes are TRBV5-5 and TRBJ2-2; 7 bases are a match to TRBD1. The CDR3 sequence is 16 residues long. V lost 1 base and J lost 4; bases outside the gene matches: 7. Germline lookup yields CDR1 SGHKS and CDR2 YYEKEE (reference sequence). As DNA, the CDR3 is TGTGCCAGCAGCTTGACGTTTCCAGGGGGCACCGGGGAGCTGTTTTTT. It codes for CASSLTFPGGTGELFF.

This chain uses TRBV14 with TRBJ2-7; weak D call: TRBD2 (7 bases). Between the trimmed V and J ends, which lost 1 base and 2 bases, there was a span of 15 bases. Germline lookup yields CDR1 SGHDN and CDR2 FVKESK. The CDR3 has 16 amino acids. CDR3 region: CASSQVRGAPPYEQYF. CDR3 nucleotides: TGTGCCAGCAGCCAAGTACGGGGGGCCCCCCCCTACGAGCAGTACTTC. Combining the CDR3 with reference TRBV14 and TRBJ2-7 gives the whole variable domain EAGVTQFPSHSVIEKGQTVTLRCDPISGHDNLYWYRRVMGKEIKFLLHFVKESKQDESGMPNNRFLAERTGGTYSTLKVQPAELEDSGVYFCASSQVRGAPPYEQYFGPGTRLTVT.

The chain employs TRBV6-5 and TRBJ1-4, with no clear D. Germline loops: CDR1 MNHEY, CDR2 SVGAGI. Trimming cost V 4 bases and J 1 base, with 10 bases left between them. The CDR3 is 15 residues long. CDR3 sequence reads: CASSFRGKTNEKLFF. The CDR3 nucleotides are TGTGCCAGCAGTTTCCGAGGCAAAACTAATGAAAAACTGTTTTTT.

The CDR3 DNA follows: TGTGCCAGCAGCCGGACTAGCGGGAGCTATGAGCAGTTCTTC. It is translated as CASSRTSGSYEQFF. The chain carries TRBV7-2 and TRBJ2-1, with 13 bases aligning to TRBD2. V gave up 5 bases and J gave up 8 bases; unmatched junction bases: 3. The CDR3 consists of 14 residues. Germline CDR1 SGHTA, CDR2 FQGNSA.

The chain uses TRBV2 and TRBJ1-3; no definite D call. Germline CDR1 is SNHLY and CDR2 is FYNNEI. Trimming cost V 3 bases and J 2 bases, with 8 bases left between them. The CDR3 length is 14 residues. CDR3 bases: TGTGCCAGCAGTGAGGAGTGGGCTGGAAACACCATATATTTT. Translating it yields CASSEEWAGNTIYF.

The chain has TRBV6-1 and TRBJ1-1; 7 bases fit TRBD1. Germline CDR1 reads MNHNS; CDR2 reads SASEGT. V dropped 4 bases and J dropped 3; count of bases not matched to a gene: 2. CDR3 length: 13 amino acids. The CDR3 nucleotides read TGTGCCAGCAGTGCCGACAGGGACACTGAAGCTTTCTTT. Its protein product is CASSADRDTEAFF.

The chain carries TRBV5-1 and TRBJ2-5, with TRBD1 identical over 9 bases. The CDR3 spans 14 residues. V gave up 4 bases and J gave up 5 bases; unmatched junction bases: 6. Germline V gene data show CDR1 as SGHRS and CDR2 as YFSETQ. CDR3 DNA sequence: TGCGCCAGCAGCCGAGGGACAGGGAAGGAGACCCAGTACTTC. It specifies CASSRGTGKETQYF.

The rearrangement joins TRBV28 to TRBJ1-2, with 11 bases fitting TRBD1. CDR1 MDHEN and CDR2 SYDVKM come from the germline V gene. CDR3 size: 15 residues. After removal of 6 bases from V and 5 bases from J, the junction contained 8 bases not matched to a gene. The CDR3 coding sequence is TGTGCCAGCAGCAGTGGACAGGGGGCTCGGTATGGCTACACCTTC. Translating it yields CASSSGQGARYGYTF.

This chain connects TRBV6-5 to TRBJ2-6; 7 nucleotides align to TRBD2. Germline V gives CDR1 MNHEY, CDR2 SVGAGI. The ends lost 5 bases at V and 3 bases at J; junction bases unmatched: 4. The length of the CDR3 is 15 residues. CDR3: CASSQRGGGANVLTF. DNA of the CDR3: TGTGCCAGCAGTCAGCGGGGAGGTGGGGCCAACGTCCTGACTTTC.

CDR3 nucleotides: TGTGCCAGTAGTATCCGGCGGACCGGGGAGCTGTTTTTT. This translates into CASSIRRTGELFF. This chain joins TRBV19 and TRBJ2-2; D remains ambiguous. The length of the CDR3 is 13 residues. V lost 3 bases and J 5 bases, leaving 7 bases between the germline ends. Germline V gene sequence: CDR1 LNHDA, CDR2 SQIVND (reference sequence).

The chain links TRBV5-1 to TRBJ2-7; 8 nucleotides line up with TRBD2. This CDR3 region has 13 residues. V was pared by 4 bases and J by 7 bases, with 7 bases of the junction left unmatched. The germline V gene encodes CDR1 SGHRS and CDR2 YFSETQ. In DNA form, the CDR3 reads TGCGCCAGCAGCGGACCCGGGGGGGCTGAGCAGTACTTC. This gives the protein CASSGPGGAEQYF.

The gene calls are TRBV30 and TRBJ2-7, with 9 bases lining up with TRBD2. Unmatched junction bases numbered 6, after V lost 3 bases and J lost 0 bases. Germline CDR1 is GTSNPN and CDR2 is SVGIG (reference sequence). CDR3 length: 15 residues. The CDR3 region has the DNA TGTGCCTGGAGAGGCGGCGGGAGGGCCTCCTACGAGCAGTACTTC. Translating gives CAWRGGGRASYEQYF.

The CDR3 region is CASSIVGLYSNQPQHF. The CDR3 nucleotides read TGTGCCAGTAGTATAGTAGGCCTTTATAGCAATCAGCCCCAGCATTTT. J is TRBJ1-5 and V is TRBV19; D remains ambiguous. CDR1 is LNHDA, CDR2 SQIVND, per germline (reference sequence). This CDR3 is 16 amino acids long. With 1 base removed from V and 0 bases from J, the gap between germline ends came to 10 bases.

This clone was observed a single time. The chain uses TRBV10-2 and TRBJ2-2; unclear D gene. The CDR3 is made up of 13 amino acids. Germline loops: CDR1 WSHSY, CDR2 SAAADI. V was clipped by 6 bases and J by 2 bases, with 7 bases between them. CDR3: CASSSRNTGELFF. CDR3 in DNA: TGCGCCAGCAGCTCCAGAAACACCGGGGAGCTGTTTTTT.